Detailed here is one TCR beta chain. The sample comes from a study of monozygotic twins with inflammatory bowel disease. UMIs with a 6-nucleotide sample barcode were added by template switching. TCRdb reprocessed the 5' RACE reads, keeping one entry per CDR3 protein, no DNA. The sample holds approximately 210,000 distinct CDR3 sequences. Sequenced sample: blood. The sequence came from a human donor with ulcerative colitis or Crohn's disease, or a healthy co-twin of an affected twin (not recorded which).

The CDR3 sequence is CASSLVPGYSYGYTF. The chain is built from TRBV7-9 and TRBJ1-2. CDR1 SEHNR and CDR2 FQNEAQ come from the germline V gene (reference sequence). There are 15 residues in the CDR3.